This T cell receptor beta chain was observed in a study of blood T cell repertoires in COVID-19. This CDR3 has 11 residues. The germline gives CDR1 SGHKS, CDR2 YYEKEE (reference sequence). V was clipped by 4 bases and J by 15 bases, with 14 bases between them. Sequencing was performed with immunoSEQ multiplex PCR; in TCRdb, only in-frame clones are kept and a portion is missing. This table holds 200,000 to 300,000 clones, 70% to 90% found once. This TCR was recovered from a woman in her twenties or thirties with acute or convalescent COVID-19. The sample comprised peripheral blood. The V and J genes are TRBV5-5 and TRBJ2-1; possible D gene TRBD2, 5 bases. The CDR3 bases are TGTGCCAGCAGCGGACTGACGATAGCGTTCTTC. Translation: CASSGLTIAFF.